Following are 20 T cell receptor beta chains from one sample sequenced in a study of CD8 T cells in ankylosing spondylitis. These receptors have no identified antigens. TCRdb analysed the 5' RACE reads with MiXCR anew, one entry per CDR3 protein. Here the sample spans around 440,000 distinct CDR3 sequences, about a sixth being singletons. Study-wide findings and caveats: Among TCR beta sequences, a motif of about 8 highly homologous variants appeared characteristic of ankylosing spondylitis blood.

Sequencing was done on a sample of blood, either unsorted or a sorted T cell fraction (not recorded which). Receptor source: a male donor with ankylosing spondylitis.

This clonotype has ten or more counts. The genes are TRBV28 and TRBJ2-7; D unclear. The V end lost 8 bases, the J end lost 4 bases, and 6 bases lay between the germline ends. CDR1 is MDHEN, CDR2 SYDVKM, per germline. The CDR3 consists of 10 residues. CDR3 residues: CASGRYEQYF. CDR3 in DNA: TGTGCCAGCGGCCGATACGAGCAGTACTTC.

Many counts were recorded for this clonotype. The chain uses TRBV7-2 and TRBJ2-1, with 9 positions matching TRBD2. The CDR3 runs 15 residues. The trim removed 2 bases at V and 5 bases at J, leaving 4 bases unmatched. Germline values: CDR1 SGHTA, CDR2 FQGNSA. CDR3 DNA sequence: TGTGCCAGCAGCTTAAGCGGGAGGCATGACAATGAGCAGTTCTTC. Protein: CASSLSGRHDNEQFF.

This clonotype was detected many times. Germline and junction disagree at one end, which may indicate a read error. The rearrangement links TRBV12-3 or TRBV12-4 to TRBJ2-7; D is possibly TRBD1 (6 bases). The CDR3 length is 13 residues. CDR3 region: CASSLVPITGQTF. The CDR3 region has the DNA TGTGCCAGCAGTTTAGTCCCCATTACTGGACAGACCTTC.

The chain recombines TRBV29-1 with TRBJ1-1, with D uncertain. This CDR3 has 12 amino acids. Trimming removed 3 bases from V and 1 base from J, with 6 bases in between. Per the germline V gene, CDR1 is SQVTM and CDR2 is ANQGSEA. The CDR3, as DNA: TGCAGCGTTGAGGTGACGAACACTGAAGCTTTCTTT. Its translation is CSVEVTNTEAFF.

J is TRBJ1-2 and V is TRBV15; 7 bases are a match to TRBD1. CDR1 is LNHNV and CDR2 is YYDKDF in the germline V gene (reference sequence). CDR3 length: 15 residues. After removal of 9 bases from V and 2 bases from J, the junction contained 12 bases not matched to a gene. CDR3 sequence (DNA): TGTGCCACTACCGGAGACAGGGCCGGGAACTATGGCTACACCTTC. Translating gives CATTGDRAGNYGYTF.

This clonotype was counted once. One end of the junction varies from germline; a read error may be responsible. The V call is TRBV20-1, the J call TRBJ2-1; 12 bases line up with TRBD2. This CDR3 region has 16 residues. CDR1 DFQATT and CDR2 SNEGSKA come from the germline V gene (reference sequence). In DNA form, the CDR3 reads TGCTGTGCTAGACGGACTAGCGGGGTGTCCTACAATGAGCAGTTCTTC. It translates to CCARRTSGVSYNEQFF.

The chain carries TRBV16 and TRBJ1-6, with D perhaps matching TRBD1 (5 bases). This CDR3 spans 15 amino acids. CDR1 KGHSY and CDR2 FQNENV come from the germline V gene. Trimming removed 0 bases at V and 7 bases at J, with 10 bases between. The CDR3 loop reads CASSQSATENSPLHF. The CDR3 DNA is TGTGCCAGCAGCCAATCCGCGACAGAGAATTCACCCCTCCACTTT.

This sequence joins TRBV4-2 and TRBJ2-3; 13 bases match TRBD2. Germline-derived CDR1 and CDR2 are LGHNA and YNFKEQ. V lost 1 base to trimming and J lost 4 bases; unmatched junction nucleotides: 2. This CDR3 is built from 16 residues. CDR3 protein: CASSQGTSGGSDTQYF. The CDR3 nucleotides read TGTGCCAGCAGCCAAGGGACTAGCGGGGGATCAGATACGCAGTATTTT.

The chain uses TRBV5-5 and TRBJ2-2; 10 bases align to TRBD2. Germline loops: CDR1 SGHKS, CDR2 YYEKEE (reference sequence). V shed 4 bases, J shed 0 bases, and the junction held 0 bases outside the gene matches. The CDR3 covers 15 residues. The CDR3 coding sequence is TGTGCCAGCAGCGGACTAGCGGCGAACACCGGGGAGCTGTTTTTT. It encodes CASSGLAANTGELFF.

Note on this clonotype: It may be a read error: a sequence one base away is much more abundant. DNA of the CDR3: TGTGCCAGCAGTTGGAGGACCGGGGAGCTGTTTTTT. Protein sequence: CASSWRTGELFF. The J gene is TRBJ2-2, the V gene TRBV7-2; D perhaps matches TRBD2 (5 bases). Germline CDR1 reads SGHTA; CDR2 reads FQGNSA. V shed 6 bases and J shed 5 bases, with 7 bases lying between them. CDR3 length equals 12 residues.

The CDR3 DNA sequence: TGCGCCAGCAGCTTGGGTTGGGGTGAAGCTTTCTTT. Translating it yields CASSLGWGEAFF. V gene TRBV5-1 combines with J gene TRBJ1-1; D is undetermined. CDR3 size: 12 residues. V lost 0 bases, J lost 7 bases, and 7 bases lay in between. The germline CDR1 and CDR2 sequences are SGHRS and YFSETQ.

In this sample, this clonotype turned up a few times. This chain joins TRBV7-2 and TRBJ2-5; D remains unclear. V lost 4 bases and J 5 bases, leaving 11 bases between the germline ends. This CDR3 comprises 13 residues. Germline CDR1 reads SGHTA; CDR2 reads FQGNSA. The CDR3 DNA follows: TGTGCCAGCAGCTCCGACCTGACGGAGACCCAGTACTTC. It translates to CASSSDLTETQYF.

This clonotype has only a few counts. V usage is TRBV5-1 and J usage is TRBJ1-4; 8 bases map to TRBD1. The CDR3 length is 14 residues. V shed 7 bases, J shed 7 bases, and the junction held 9 bases outside the gene matches. The V gene's germline CDR1 is SGHRS and CDR2 YFSETQ. The CDR3 DNA reads TGCGCCAGCGGACAGGGAGGTGTCAGTGAAAAACTGTTTTTT. Its translation: CASGQGGVSEKLFF. The entire variable domain, with the rest obtained from reference TRBV5-1 and TRBJ1-4, is as follows: KAGVTQTPRYLIKTRGQQVTLSCSPISGHRSVSWYQQTPGQGLQFLFEYFSETQRNKGNFPGRFSGRQFSNSRSEMNVSTLELGDSALYLCASGQGGVSEKLFFGSGTQLSVL.

The J gene is TRBJ2-1, the V gene TRBV6-1, with a weak D call TRBD2 (7 bases). Germline CDR1 is MNHNS and CDR2 is SASEGT. The V end was cut by 6 bases, the J end by 8 bases, with 26 bases between. The CDR3 runs to 17 residues. CDR3 in DNA: TGTGCCAGCAGCCCGTCCCCAGGGCGGGGGCCCTCCGATGAGCAGTTCTTC. Its translation: CASSPSPGRGPSDEQFF.

The J gene is TRBJ2-7, the V gene TRBV2, with 7 bases lining up with TRBD1. Per germline, CDR1 SNHLY and CDR2 FYNNEI. Unmatched junction bases numbered 12, after V lost 7 bases and J lost 6 bases. The CDR3 sequence is 14 residues long. This CDR3 is CASKLGQTFGEQYF. The DNA for the CDR3 is TGTGCCAGCAAATTGGGACAGACTTTCGGCGAGCAGTACTTC. The whole variable domain, remainder taken from reference TRBV2 and TRBJ2-7, is EPEVTQTPSHQVTQMGQEVILRCVPISNHLYFYWYRQILGQKVEFLVSFYNNEISEKSEIFDDQFSVERPDGSNFTLKIRSTKLEDSAMYFCASKLGQTFGEQYFGPGTRLTVT.

This clonotype has at least ten counts. The chain recombines TRBV4-1 with TRBJ2-7, with D possibly matching TRBD1 (5 bases). V lost 0 bases and J lost 2, with 14 bases in between. CDR3 size: 16 residues. Looked up from germline, CDR1 is MGHRA and CDR2 is YSYEKL. The CDR3 reads CASSQEGFTGAYEQYF. The CDR3 DNA sequence: TGCGCCAGCAGCCAAGAAGGTTTTACAGGAGCCTACGAGCAGTACTTC.

This clonotype was counted many times. The chain has TRBV12-3 or TRBV12-4 and TRBJ2-3; D is unclear. This CDR3 spans 13 amino acids. V was trimmed by 0 bases and J by 5 bases, leaving 6 bases between them. This CDR3 reads CASSLAPVDTQYF. CDR3 in DNA: TGTGCCAGCAGTTTAGCCCCCGTAGATACGCAGTATTTT.

This clonotype has a handful of counts. The genes are TRBV5-1 and TRBJ2-6; the D gene could be TRBD1 or TRBD2 (7 bases each). This CDR3 spans 18 amino acids. V shed 4 bases and J shed 1 base, with 18 bases lying between them. Germline CDR1 is SGHRS and CDR2 is YFSETQ. The CDR3 reads CASSPQGGVRSGANVLTF. The CDR3 coding sequence is TGCGCCAGCAGCCCCCAGGGGGGGGTGCGTTCTGGGGCCAACGTCCTGACTTTC.

This clonotype was counted only a few times. The chain links TRBV2 to TRBJ2-7; D gene uncertain. This CDR3 contains 14 residues. Germline CDR1 is SNHLY and CDR2 is FYNNEI. Between the trimmed V and J ends, which lost 1 base and 4 bases, there was a span of 11 bases. In DNA form, the CDR3 reads TGTGCCAGCAGTGAAGATTGGCAGGAATACGAGCAGTACTTC. Its protein is CASSEDWQEYEQYF.

There are a few counts of this clonotype. J is TRBJ2-1 and V is TRBV9; D ambiguous. Per the germline V gene, CDR1 is SGDLS and CDR2 is YYNGEE. Trimming removed 0 bases from V and 0 bases from J, with 7 bases in between. The CDR3 is made up of 15 amino acids. This CDR3 is CASSVGGLSYNEQFF. The DNA of the CDR3 is TGTGCCAGCAGCGTAGGGGGTCTCTCCTACAATGAGCAGTTCTTC.